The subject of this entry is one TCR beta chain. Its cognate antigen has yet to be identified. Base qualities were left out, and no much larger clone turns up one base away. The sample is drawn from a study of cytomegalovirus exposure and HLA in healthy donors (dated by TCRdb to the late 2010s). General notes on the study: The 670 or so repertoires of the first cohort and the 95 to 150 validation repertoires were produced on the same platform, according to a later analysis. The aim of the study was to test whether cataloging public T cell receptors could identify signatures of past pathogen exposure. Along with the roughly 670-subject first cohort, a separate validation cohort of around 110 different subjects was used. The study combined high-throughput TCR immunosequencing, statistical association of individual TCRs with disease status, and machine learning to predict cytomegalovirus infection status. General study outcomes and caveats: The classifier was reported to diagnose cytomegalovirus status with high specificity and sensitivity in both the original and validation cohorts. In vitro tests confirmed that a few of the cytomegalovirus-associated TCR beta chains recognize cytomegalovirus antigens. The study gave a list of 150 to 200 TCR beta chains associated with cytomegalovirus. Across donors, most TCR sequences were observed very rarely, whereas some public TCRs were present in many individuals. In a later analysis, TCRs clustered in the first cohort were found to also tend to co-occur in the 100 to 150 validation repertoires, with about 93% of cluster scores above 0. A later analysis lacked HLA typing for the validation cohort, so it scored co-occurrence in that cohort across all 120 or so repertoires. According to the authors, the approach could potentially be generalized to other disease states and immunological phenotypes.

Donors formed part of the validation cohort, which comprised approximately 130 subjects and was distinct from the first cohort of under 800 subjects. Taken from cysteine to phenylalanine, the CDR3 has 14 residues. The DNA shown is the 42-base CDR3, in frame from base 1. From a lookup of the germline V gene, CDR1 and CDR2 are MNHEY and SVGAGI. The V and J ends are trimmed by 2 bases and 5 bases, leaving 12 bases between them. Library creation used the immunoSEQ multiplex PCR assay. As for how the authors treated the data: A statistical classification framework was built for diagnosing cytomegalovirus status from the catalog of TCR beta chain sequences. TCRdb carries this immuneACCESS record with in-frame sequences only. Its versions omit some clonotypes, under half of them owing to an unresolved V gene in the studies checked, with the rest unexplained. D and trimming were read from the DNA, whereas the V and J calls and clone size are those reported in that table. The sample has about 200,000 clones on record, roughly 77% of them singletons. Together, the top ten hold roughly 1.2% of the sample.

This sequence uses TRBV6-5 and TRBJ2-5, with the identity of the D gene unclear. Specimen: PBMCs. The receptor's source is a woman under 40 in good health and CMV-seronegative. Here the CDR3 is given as CASSYNIQMETQYF. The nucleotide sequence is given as TGTGCCAGCAGTTACAACATACAAATGGAGACCCAGTACTTC.